A selection of T cell receptor beta chains follows, all from one sample in a study of blood T cell repertoires in COVID-19. Clones were sequenced by immunoSEQ multiplex PCR, and TCRdb holds only the in-frame ones, with some missing. There are about 200,000 clones in the sample; 84% occur only once, and 4.5% to 6% lies in the top ten. The sequenced sample consisted of peripheral blood. The receptors were sampled from a woman aged 65 to 85 with active or convalescent COVID-19. The CDR3 runs from the conserved cysteine through the conserved F or W. The D gene is left open where the match is weak. Some rows have no size entry. The others give once, few or many, or a class for an expanded clone.

J,size,V,D,CDR3,DNA
TRBJ1-3,NA,TRBV28,NA,CASFSRLGGSGNTIYF,TGTGCCAGCTTTTCGCGATTAGGGGGCTCTGGAAACACCATATATTTT
TRBJ2-3,NA,TRBV6-2/TRBV6-3,NA,CASSSTLSPDTQYF,TGTGCCAGCAGTTCTACGCTAAGTCCAGATACGCAGTATTTT
TRBJ1-3,NA,TRBV9,NA,CASSASWTLSGNTIYF,TGTGCCAGCAGCGCCTCTTGGACACTCTCTGGAAACACCATATATTTT
TRBJ1-5,NA,TRBV15,TRBD1,CATSLDRVNQPQHF,TGTGCCACCAGCCTCGACAGGGTTAATCAGCCCCAGCATTTT
TRBJ1-5,NA,TRBV6-5,NA,CASRGRGGNQPQHF,TGTGCCAGCAGGGGGCGCGGGGGCAATCAGCCCCAGCATTTT
TRBJ1-2,NA,TRBV27,TRBD1,CASSRYQGARGYTF,TGTGCCAGCAGCCGATACCAGGGGGCGCGGGGCTACACCTTC
TRBJ1-2,once,TRBV7-9,TRBD1,CASSLNSGGHYGYTF,TGTGCCAGCAGCTTAAACTCAGGGGGGCACTATGGCTACACCTTC
TRBJ1-5,few,TRBV4-1,TRBD1,CASSQEPGGHQPQHF,TGCGCCAGCAGCCAAGAGCCAGGGGGCCATCAGCCCCAGCATTTT
TRBJ2-1,NA,TRBV29-1,NA,CSVEGGTLYNEQFF,TGCAGCGTTGAAGGCGGGACTCTTTACAATGAGCAGTTCTTC
TRBJ2-7,NA,TRBV7-9,NA,CASSFEGPLPRFNEQYF,TGTGCCAGCAGCTTTGAGGGTCCATTACCGCGATTCAACGAGCAGTACTTC
TRBJ1-3,NA,TRBV6-5,TRBD1,CASSRGTGVGNTIYF,TGTGCCAGCAGTCGCGGGACAGGGGTTGGAAACACCATATATTTT
TRBJ2-7,NA,TRBV5-4,TRBD1,CASSYGQGAGEQYF,TGTGCCAGCAGCTACGGACAGGGGGCGGGTGAGCAGTACTTC
TRBJ2-5,NA,TRBV11-2,NA,CASSAGASGDQETQYF,TGTGCCAGCAGCGCAGGGGCTAGCGGAGACCAAGAGACCCAGTACTTC
TRBJ2-1,once,TRBV20-1,TRBD2,CSASFMVAGGSYNEQFF,TGCAGTGCTAGTTTCATGGTAGCGGGAGGCTCCTACAATGAGCAGTTCTTC
TRBJ1-1,NA,TRBV29-1,NA,CSVGGGKAFF,TGCAGCGTTGGGGGGGGTAAAGCTTTCTTT
TRBJ1-2,NA,TRBV6-2/TRBV6-3,NA,CASSYDSRGYTF,TGTGCCAGCAGTTATGACAGCCGAGGCTACACCTTC
TRBJ2-3,NA,TRBV21-1,NA,CASKSGGRGDTQYF,TGTGCCAGCAAATCGGGGGGGAGGGGCGATACGCAGTATTTT
TRBJ2-5,once,TRBV25-1,TRBD2,CASSELGLAEETQYF,TGTGCCAGCAGTGAATTGGGACTAGCGGAAGAGACCCAGTACTTC
TRBJ2-7,NA,TRBV19,NA,CASSIKSSYEQYF,TGTGCCAGTAGTATTAAGAGTTCCTACGAGCAGTACTTC
TRBJ2-1,NA,TRBV4-1,TRBD2,CASSHRLAGAYNEQFF,TGCGCCAGCAGCCACAGACTAGCGGGAGCCTACAATGAGCAGTTCTTC
TRBJ2-7,NA,TRBV18,NA,CASSHFQYEQYF,TGTGCCAGCTCACATTTCCAATACGAGCAGTACTTC
TRBJ2-7,once,TRBV11-2,NA,CASSLLVGESPYEQYF,TGTGCCAGCAGCTTACTGGTCGGGGAGTCCCCCTACGAGCAGTACTTC
TRBJ2-1,NA,TRBV30,TRBD1,CAWSLVGQGGSYNEQFF,TGTGCCTGGAGTCTGGTCGGACAGGGGGGCTCCTACAATGAGCAGTTCTTC
TRBJ2-2,NA,TRBV5-1,TRBD1,CASSTGTGVGDPGELFF,TGCGCCAGCAGCACCGGGACAGGGGTCGGGGATCCCGGGGAGCTGTTTTTT
TRBJ2-7,NA,TRBV5-4,NA,CASSPTGLGTSRYEQYF,TGTGCCAGCAGCCCGACAGGGTTAGGGACTAGTAGGTACGAGCAGTACTTC
TRBJ2-7,once,TRBV14,TRBD2,CASSPRRSSGSNEQYF,TGTGCCAGCAGCCCGAGAAGGAGTAGCGGGAGCAACGAGCAGTACTTC
TRBJ2-1,once,TRBV24-1,NA,CATSANRYNEQFF,TGTGCCACCAGTGCCAACCGGTACAATGAGCAGTTCTTC
TRBJ2-1,NA,TRBV5-1,TRBD2,CASSLGSGKYNEQFF,TGCGCCAGCAGCTTGGGTAGCGGGAAGTACAATGAGCAGTTCTTC
TRBJ2-1,NA,TRBV19,TRBD1,CASSIVDVGDRDNEQFF,TGTGCCAGTAGTATAGTGGACGTGGGGGACAGAGACAATGAGCAGTTCTTC
TRBJ2-7,NA,TRBV2,TRBD2,CASSLGRYEQYF,TGTGCCAGCAGTCTCGGGAGGTACGAGCAGTACTTC
TRBJ2-1,NA,TRBV6-5,TRBD2,CASSYSWPGGVNEQFF,TGTGCCAGCAGTTACTCGTGGCCGGGAGGGGTAAATGAGCAGTTCTTC
TRBJ2-7,once,TRBV28,NA,CASTSDSPPYEQYF,TGTGCCAGCACCTCGGACAGCCCACCCTACGAGCAGTACTTC
TRBJ1-1,NA,TRBV9,NA,CANLLRGPEAFF,TGTGCCAACCTCCTACGTGGGCCTGAAGCTTTCTTT
TRBJ2-7,NA,TRBV5-1,NA,CASSKTDRLNFYEQYF,TGCGCCAGCAGCAAGACCGACAGGCTGAACTTCTACGAGCAGTACTTC
TRBJ2-6,NA,TRBV3-1/TRBV3-2,NA,CASSLYSSGAGANVLTF,TGTGCCAGCAGCCTCTACTCCTCAGGGGCTGGGGCCAACGTCCTGACTTTC
TRBJ1-6,NA,TRBV6-5,NA,CASSYRGIGSPLHF,TGTGCCAGCAGTTACAGGGGGATCGGATCACCCCTCCACTTT
TRBJ2-7,NA,TRBV5-1,NA,CASRRGLSYEQYF,TGCGCCAGCAGAAGAGGGCTCTCCTACGAGCAGTACTTC
TRBJ2-1,NA,TRBV2,NA,CASSTEGLYGNEQFF,TGTGCCAGCAGCACAGAGGGACTGTATGGCAATGAGCAGTTCTTC
TRBJ2-3,NA,TRBV27,NA,CASSLRGLGAGVSTQYF,TGTGCCAGCAGTTTAAGAGGTCTGGGGGCGGGGGTTAGTACGCAGTATTTT
TRBJ2-6,NA,TRBV6-1,NA,CASSGLSLPGLSGANVLTF,TGTGCCAGCAGTGGCCTCAGCCTCCCAGGCCTCTCTGGGGCCAACGTCCTGACTTTC
TRBJ2-7,NA,TRBV5-1,TRBD2,CASSLELAGGPRYF,TGCGCCAGCAGCTTGGAACTAGCGGGAGGGCCGAGGTACTTC
TRBJ2-3,NA,TRBV3-1/TRBV3-2,TRBD2,CASSQTTRGDTDTQYF,TGTGCCAGCAGCCAAACCACGCGGGGGGACACAGATACGCAGTATTTT
TRBJ2-1,NA,TRBV7-2,TRBD1,CASSPRTGNNEQFF,TGTGCCAGCAGCCCCCGGACAGGGAACAATGAGCAGTTCTTC
TRBJ2-7,NA,TRBV5-1,TRBD2,CASSPGTSGEQYF,TGCGCCAGCAGCCCCGGGACTAGCGGCGAGCAGTACTTC
TRBJ1-6,NA,TRBV5-4,NA,CASSQPRSGQNNSPLHF,TGTGCCAGCAGCCAGCCGCGCTCGGGACAAAATAATTCACCCCTCCACTTT
TRBJ1-2,once,TRBV6-5,NA,CASSYSGSHYGYTF,TGTGCCAGCAGTTACTCGGGGAGTCACTATGGCTACACCTTC
TRBJ2-5,NA,TRBV2,TRBD1,CASSEKSGGGKTQYF,TGTGCCAGCAGTGAAAAATCAGGGGGCGGGAAGACCCAGTACTTC
TRBJ2-1,NA,TRBV6-5,TRBD1,CASTGQGYNEQFF,TGTGCCAGCACGGGACAGGGGTATAATGAGCAGTTCTTC
TRBJ2-1,once,TRBV30,NA,CAWNRETYNEQFF,TGTGCCTGGAACAGGGAAACCTACAATGAGCAGTTCTTC
TRBJ1-2,once,TRBV19,NA,CASSARANYGYTF,TGTGCCAGTAGTGCACGAGCTAACTATGGCTACACCTTC
TRBJ1-4,NA,TRBV2,TRBD1,CASVGGQGTATNEKLFF,TGTGCCAGCGTAGGAGGTCAGGGGACAGCAACTAATGAAAAACTGTTTTTT
TRBJ1-1,NA,TRBV6-6,NA,CASSYFETGSF,TGTGCCAGCAGTTACTTCGAGACAGGATCCTTT
TRBJ2-7,NA,TRBV5-1,NA,CASSLGARYEQYF,TGCGCCAGCAGCTTGGGAGCCCGCTACGAGCAGTACTTC
TRBJ1-6,NA,TRBV30,TRBD1,CAWIPGTGTNSPLHF,TGTGCCTGGATTCCCGGGACAGGGACAAATTCACCCCTCCACTTT